The 31 T cell receptor beta chains below come from one sample, sequenced in a study of CD8 T cells in Susac syndrome. Reverse transcription of 0.5 to 1 ug RNA was performed with random hexamers. MiXCR, applied by TCRdb to the immunoSEQ multiplex PCR reads, yields one record per CDR3 protein. The data show approximately 180,000 distinct CDR3 sequences, 90% to 95% seen once. The specimen was CD4+ T cells from PBMCs. The receptor set was obtained from a human donor with Susac syndrome.

The chain links TRBV9 to TRBJ2-2; D is unclear. This CDR3 region has 13 residues. The germline gives CDR1 SGDLS, CDR2 YYNGEE. V lost 4 bases and J 4 bases, leaving 8 bases between the germline ends. This chain's CDR3 is CASSPLTTGELFF. DNA of the CDR3: TGTGCCAGCAGCCCCTTGACCACCGGGGAGCTGTTTTTT.

This clonotype occurred once. J is TRBJ2-7 and V is TRBV3-1, with D maybe TRBD2 (5 bases). Between the trimmed V and J ends, which lost 3 bases and 2 bases, there was a span of 14 bases. The CDR3 spans 15 residues. CDR1 is LGHDT, CDR2 YNNKEL, per germline (reference sequence). CDR3 sequence reads: CASSQSSGVTYEQYF. The CDR3 DNA sequence: TGTGCCAGCAGCCAGAGTTCCGGGGTGACCTACGAGCAGTACTTC.

This sequence joins TRBV11-2 and TRBJ2-3; 10 bases match TRBD2. CDR1 is SGHAT, CDR2 FQNNGV, per germline. The CDR3 is 16 residues long. After removal of 2 bases from V and 1 base from J, the junction contained 3 bases not matched to a gene. CDR3 protein: CASSLRTSGRTDTQYF. The CDR3 nucleotides are TGTGCCAGCAGCTTAAGGACTAGCGGACGCACAGATACGCAGTATTTT.

In this sample, this clonotype turned up once. The chain employs TRBV5-1 and TRBJ2-5; 9 positions match TRBD1. V gave up 1 base and J gave up 2 bases; unmatched junction bases: 6. The germline V gene encodes CDR1 SGHRS and CDR2 YFSETQ. The CDR3 has 16 amino acids. CDR3 sequence reads: CASSLIGTGTQETQYF. The DNA for the CDR3 is TGCGCCAGCAGCTTGATCGGGACAGGGACGCAAGAGACCCAGTACTTC.

This rearrangement joins TRBV19 to TRBJ2-2; 9 bases align to TRBD2. V gave up 5 bases and J gave up 4 bases; unmatched junction bases: 11. The CDR3 covers 17 residues. CDR1 is LNHDA, CDR2 SQIVND, per germline (reference sequence). The CDR3 DNA sequence: TGTGCCAGTAGTCCGCCTAGACTAGCGGATTCCACCGGGGAGCTGTTTTTT. Translating it yields CASSPPRLADSTGELFF.

This chain links TRBV12-3 or TRBV12-4 with TRBJ2-1; 7 nucleotides align to TRBD2. V was pared by 8 bases and J by 3 bases, with 4 bases of the junction left unmatched. CDR3 length: 13 residues. The CDR3 DNA sequence: TGTGCCAGCCTCGAGCGGGGCTACAATGAGCAGTTCTTC. It encodes CASLERGYNEQFF.

The chain has TRBV20-1 and TRBJ2-5; no definite D call. The germline V gene encodes CDR1 DFQATT and CDR2 SNEGSKA (reference sequence). This CDR3 is built from 13 residues. Trimming removed 1 base at V and 2 bases at J, with 8 bases between. As DNA, the CDR3 is TGCAGTGCTAGAGGCAGCTTGCAAGAGACCCAGTACTTC. Translated, it gives CSARGSLQETQYF.

The genes are TRBV28 and TRBJ2-1; 12 bases line up with TRBD2. Germline CDR1 and CDR2: MDHEN and SYDVKM. J lost 6 bases, V lost 6 bases, and 9 bases had no gene match. This CDR3 comprises 16 residues. CDR3 in DNA: TGTGCCAGCAGCGACCCTAGCGGGAGGGCCCGCAATGAGCAGTTCTTC. Amino acids: CASSDPSGRARNEQFF.

The chain has TRBV18 and TRBJ2-5; D might be TRBD1 (6 bases). Germline V gene sequence: CDR1 KGHSH, CDR2 LQKENI. This CDR3 has 13 amino acids. V was cut by 5 bases and J by 0 bases, with 7 bases left in between. DNA for the CDR3: TGTGCCAGCTCAGACAGGTACCAAGAGACCCAGTACTTC. Its protein product is CASSDRYQETQYF.

The V gene is TRBV12-3 or TRBV12-4, the J gene TRBJ1-1; no definite D call. With 5 bases removed from V and 1 base from J, the gap between germline ends came to 8 bases. The CDR3 covers 13 residues. CDR3 protein: CASSGLGNTEAFF. The CDR3 coding sequence is TGTGCCAGCAGTGGACTCGGGAACACTGAAGCTTTCTTT.

The V and J genes are TRBV5-1 and TRBJ1-1, with D possibly TRBD1 on 5 matching bases. V was trimmed by 0 bases and J by 1 base, leaving 10 bases between them. The CDR3 is 15 residues long. Germline assignment: CDR1 SGHRS and CDR2 YFSETQ. CDR3 amino acids: CASSLERGGNTEAFF. The CDR3 DNA reads as TGCGCCAGCAGCTTGGAGAGGGGAGGGAACACTGAAGCTTTCTTT. The full variable domain, with the rest looked up from reference TRBV5-1 and TRBJ1-1, is KAGVTQTPRYLIKTRGQQVTLSCSPISGHRSVSWYQQTPGQGLQFLFEYFSETQRNKGNFPGRFSGRQFSNSRSEMNVSTLELGDSALYLCASSLERGGNTEAFFGQGTRLTVV.

V is TRBV6-1 and J is TRBJ1-4, with a possible D match to TRBD1 (5 bases). The CDR3 consists of 13 residues. V dropped 6 bases and J dropped 8 bases, with 13 bases sitting between them. Germline V gives CDR1 MNHNS, CDR2 SASEGT. CDR3 loop: CASSQGFREKLFF. CDR3 nucleotides: TGTGCCAGCAGCCAGGGTTTCCGCGAAAAACTGTTTTTT.

The rearrangement uses TRBV4-1 and TRBJ1-5; D ambiguous. V lost 2 bases to trimming and J lost 4 bases, with 9 bases between them. Germline V CDR1 and CDR2: MGHRA, YSYEKL. This CDR3 comprises 14 residues. The CDR3 here is CASSQYTANQPQHF. The CDR3 DNA follows: TGCGCCAGCAGCCAATACACGGCTAATCAGCCCCAGCATTTT.

J is TRBJ2-7 and V is TRBV27; no definite D call. V gave up 3 bases and J gave up 3 bases, with 9 bases separating them. This CDR3 comprises 13 residues. In germline, CDR1 is MNHEY, CDR2 SMNVEV (reference sequence). DNA of the CDR3: TGTGCCAGCAGTTTGCGTTATAGCTACGAGCAGTACTTC. It translates to CASSLRYSYEQYF.

The count of this clonotype is one. The CDR3 reads CASSQRTGTYEQYF. Here the CDR3 DNA reads TGCGCCAGCAGCCAACGGACAGGGACTTACGAGCAGTACTTC. The chain carries TRBV4-1 and TRBJ2-7; 8 nucleotides match TRBD1. The germline V gene encodes CDR1 MGHRA and CDR2 YSYEKL. V was clipped by 2 bases and J by 4 bases; unmatched bases: 4. CDR3 size: 14 residues.

The chain combines TRBV19 with TRBJ1-2, with D hard to call. V was shortened by 3 bases and J by 1 base, with 12 bases between the two germline ends. Germline V gives CDR1 LNHDA, CDR2 SQIVND (reference sequence). The CDR3 extends over 15 amino acids. The CDR3 DNA reads as TGTGCCAGTAGTATTTCGGTCCAGCTTAACTATGGCTACACCTTC. The encoded protein is CASSISVQLNYGYTF.

The chain carries TRBV30 and TRBJ2-7; D is undetermined. Trimming left V 0 bases short and J 2 bases short, with 5 bases between. The CDR3 spans 12 residues. Germline CDR1 is GTSNPN and CDR2 is SVGIG (reference sequence). CDR3 nucleotide sequence: TGTGCCTGGAGTGTAACTACCTACGAGCAGTACTTC. This translates into CAWSVTTYEQYF.

The chain employs TRBV25-1 and TRBJ2-6, with D unresolved. CDR3 length equals 14 residues. Trimming left V 6 bases short and J 0 bases short, with 6 bases between. CDR1 MGHDK and CDR2 SYGVNS come from the germline V gene. The CDR3 reads CASRDSSGANVLTF. For the CDR3, the DNA is TGTGCCAGCAGGGATAGCTCTGGGGCCAACGTCCTGACTTTC.

This chain connects TRBV29-1 to TRBJ1-2, with a tentative D call TRBD1 (6 bases). This CDR3 has 13 residues. The V gene's germline CDR1 is SQVTM and CDR2 ANQGSEA. Trimming stripped 4 bases from V and 8 bases from J, with 17 bases between. Written as DNA, the CDR3 is TGCAGCGTTGTGAGGGGGGGCGATATAGGCTACACCTTC. This sequence encodes CSVVRGGDIGYTF.

This clonotype was seen once. The V and J genes are TRBV10-2 and TRBJ2-1; D is unresolved. The CDR3 runs to 17 residues. The V end lost 0 bases, the J end lost 3 bases, and 15 bases lay between the germline ends. The germline V gene encodes CDR1 WSHSY and CDR2 SAAADI. The CDR3 here is CASSESIQSTNYNEQFF. CDR3 DNA: TGCGCCAGCAGTGAGTCGATTCAGTCGACCAACTACAATGAGCAGTTCTTC.

V is TRBV7-2 and J is TRBJ2-4; D is possibly TRBD1 (5 bases). The CDR3 length is 11 residues. V lost 0 bases and J 13 bases, leaving 7 bases between the germline ends. Germline CDR1 is SGHTA and CDR2 is FQGNSA. The CDR3 coding sequence is TGTGCCAGCAGCTTAGCTGGGGCCCAGTACTTC. It specifies CASSLAGAQYF.

The genes are TRBV20-1 and TRBJ1-5; D unclear. The CDR3 is made up of 14 amino acids. Per germline, CDR1 DFQATT and CDR2 SNEGSKA (reference sequence). V lost 3 bases and J lost 3, with 12 bases in between. This chain's CDR3 is CSASVSSTNQPQHF. In DNA, the CDR3 is TGCAGTGCTAGTGTCTCCAGCACCAATCAGCCCCAGCATTTT.

The chain couples TRBV12-3 or TRBV12-4 to TRBJ2-3; D ambiguous. The V end was cut by 3 bases, the J end by 6 bases, with 7 bases between. The CDR3 is 12 amino acids. The CDR3 loop reads CASSFRADTQYF. The CDR3, as DNA: TGTGCCAGCAGTTTTAGAGCGGATACGCAGTATTTT.

For this clonotype: The germline gene is not matched at one end of the junction; a read error may be the cause. The chain couples TRBV27 to TRBJ2-5, with TRBD1 identical over 7 bases. CDR1 and CDR2 from the germline V gene are MNHEY and SMNVEV (reference sequence). The CDR3 is 15 amino acids. In DNA form, the CDR3 reads TGTGCCAGCAGTCTATCGGGACAGAACCAAGAGACCCAGTACTTC. Protein product: CASSLSGQNQETQYF.

The chain employs TRBV28 and TRBJ2-1, with D possibly being TRBD2 (5 bases). Per the germline V gene, CDR1 is MDHEN and CDR2 is SYDVKM. The V end lost 2 bases, the J end lost 0 bases, and 11 bases lay between the germline ends. The CDR3 runs 16 residues. The CDR3 protein is CASSLRATSSYNEQFF. The CDR3 nucleotides read TGTGCCAGCAGTTTAAGGGCTACTAGCTCCTACAATGAGCAGTTCTTC.

The chain is built from TRBV4-3 and TRBJ2-2; the match to TRBD2 covers 7 bases. The germline V gene encodes CDR1 LGHNA and CDR2 YSLEER. V was pared by 0 bases and J by 2 bases, with 9 bases of the junction left unmatched. This CDR3 has 18 amino acids. This CDR3 is CASSQDLAGLLNTGELFF. The DNA for the CDR3 is TGCGCCAGCAGCCAAGATCTCGCGGGACTACTTAACACCGGGGAGCTGTTTTTT.

This clonotype has just one count. The chain is built from TRBV7-2 and TRBJ2-7; weak D call: TRBD2 (5 bases). The CDR3 length is 13 residues. Germline CDR1 SGHTA, CDR2 FQGNSA. V shed 1 base and J shed 5 bases, with 9 bases lying between them. CDR3 sequence reads: CASSLGPSNEQYF. The CDR3 coding sequence is TGTGCCAGCAGCTTAGGGCCTAGCAACGAGCAGTACTTC.

This sequence joins TRBV12-3 or TRBV12-4 and TRBJ1-1; TRBD1 might be the D (6 bases). V was clipped by 7 bases and J by 4 bases, with 13 bases between them. The CDR3 covers 13 residues. The CDR3 is CASNPRGSTEAFF. CDR3 nucleotides: TGTGCCAGCAATCCCAGGGGTAGCACTGAAGCTTTCTTT.

Note on this clonotype: A read error may produce the germline difference seen at one junction end. This rearrangement joins TRBV28 to TRBJ1-1, with a weak D call TRBD1 (6 bases). Germline V gene data show CDR1 as MDHEN and CDR2 as SYDVKM. The CDR3 has 14 amino acids. CDR3 sequence: CASSFSLRDTEAFF. CDR3 nucleotide sequence: TGTGCCAGCAGTTTTTCTCTAAGGGACACTGAAGCCTTCTTT.

The chain is built from TRBV24-1 and TRBJ2-1; D may be TRBD1 (6 bases). There are 16 residues in the CDR3. CDR1 is KGHDR, CDR2 SFDVKD, per germline. The V and J ends lost 5 bases and 0 bases respectively, with 13 bases between them. CDR3 in DNA: TGTGCCACCAGTGGCCTCAGGGGTAGCTCCTACAATGAGCAGTTCTTC. It translates to CATSGLRGSSYNEQFF.

This clonotype showed up just once. CDR3 in DNA: TGTGCCAGCTCGGCCGGGACAGAATATAACTATGGCTACACCTTC. This encodes CASSAGTEYNYGYTF. J is TRBJ1-2 and V is TRBV18; the match to TRBD1 covers 7 bases. The CDR3 extends over 15 amino acids. V shed 6 bases and J 1 base; nucleotides not matched to a gene: 8. Germline values: CDR1 KGHSH, CDR2 LQKENI.